The clone carrying this T cell receptor (beta chain) was recorded many times. Its antigen is unknown. V gave up 2 bases and J gave up 6 bases, with 10 bases separating them. The CDR3 extends over 13 amino acids. Germline assignment: CDR1 MNHEY and CDR2 SMNVEV (reference sequence). Stable hyperthyroid donors showed no ophthalmopathy during 18 months follow-up. A diagnosis was made from clinical symptoms together with serum thyroxine, TRAb, thyroid ultrasound and orbital computed tomography. This specimen comes from a study of Graves' ophthalmopathy and Graves' hyperthyroidism. Whole-study results and caveats: A majority of expanded thyroid clonotypes exceeding 0.001 frequency were likewise present in blood. For separating ophthalmopathy from stable hyperthyroidism, a 13-signature model gave roughly 90% sensitivity and 75% to 83% specificity.

RNA transcripts were the template, and TCR beta CDR3 regions were amplified from them. The first round was an RT-PCR with HTBI primers, and the second round was a multiplex PCR. TCRdb re-analysed the multiplex PCR reads in MiXCR, keeping a single row per CDR3 protein. This sample carries about 400,000 distinct CDR3 sequences, roughly 14% of them seen once, and the ten largest clones take 7%. Sequenced sample: peripheral blood. The chain couples TRBV27 to TRBJ1-1, with no clear D. The sequence was obtained from a woman younger than 35 with stable Graves' hyperthyroidism. CDR3 residues: CASSLGVRAEAFF. CDR3 sequence (DNA): TGTGCCAGCAGTTTAGGGGTTAGGGCTGAAGCTTTCTTT.